This TCR beta chain was identified during a study of spatial heterogeneity in lung cancer. General observations from the study: Ubiquitous expanded tumor TCRs surfaced in blood more at resection than they did at follow-up.

This clonotype was counted at least ten times. Its antigen remains unknown. The study tagged each TCR cDNA molecule with a unique molecular identifier. In TCRdb, the 5' RACE reads were re-called with MiXCR into one record per CDR3 protein. The table shows fewer than 40,000 distinct CDR3 sequences, with 6% to 8% occurring only once. Deletions cut 4 bases from V and 1 base from J, with 13 bases between. Per the germline V gene, CDR1 is SGHTA and CDR2 is FQGTGA. This CDR3 region has 15 residues. Time point denoted: sample taken at primary tumor resection. Unsorted whole RNA samples from tumor, nontumor lung or frozen PBMC were sequenced. The donors, approximately 66 patients with untreated early-stage non-small cell lung cancer, provided the samples.

The source is a male donor with early-stage non-small cell lung cancer. The chain joins TRBV7-3 to TRBJ1-1, with D possibly matching TRBD1 (6 bases). Sequences were derived from PBMCs, sampled at surgery. CDR3 protein: CASSSTGQPNTEAFF. The CDR3 DNA is TGTGCCAGCAGCTCAACGGGACAACCGAACACTGAAGCTTTCTTT.